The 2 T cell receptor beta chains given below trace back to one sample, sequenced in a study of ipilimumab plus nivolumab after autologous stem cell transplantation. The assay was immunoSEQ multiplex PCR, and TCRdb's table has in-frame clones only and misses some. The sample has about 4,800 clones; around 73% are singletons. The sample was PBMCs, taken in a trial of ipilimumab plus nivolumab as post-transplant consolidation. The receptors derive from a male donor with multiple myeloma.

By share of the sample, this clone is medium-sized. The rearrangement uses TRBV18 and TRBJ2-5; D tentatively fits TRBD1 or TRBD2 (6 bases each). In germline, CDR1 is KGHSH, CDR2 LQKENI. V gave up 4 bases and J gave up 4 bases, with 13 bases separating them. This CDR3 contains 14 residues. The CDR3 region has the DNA TGTGCCAGCTCACTTAACCGGGGGCGAGAGACCCAGTACTTC. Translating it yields CASSLNRGRETQYF.

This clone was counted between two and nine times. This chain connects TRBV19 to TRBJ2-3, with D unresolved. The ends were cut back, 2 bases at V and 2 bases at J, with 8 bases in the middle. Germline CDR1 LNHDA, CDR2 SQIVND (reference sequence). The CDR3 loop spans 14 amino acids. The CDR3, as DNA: TGTGCCAGTAGTATACAGGTCCACACAGATACGCAGTATTTT. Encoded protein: CASSIQVHTDTQYF.